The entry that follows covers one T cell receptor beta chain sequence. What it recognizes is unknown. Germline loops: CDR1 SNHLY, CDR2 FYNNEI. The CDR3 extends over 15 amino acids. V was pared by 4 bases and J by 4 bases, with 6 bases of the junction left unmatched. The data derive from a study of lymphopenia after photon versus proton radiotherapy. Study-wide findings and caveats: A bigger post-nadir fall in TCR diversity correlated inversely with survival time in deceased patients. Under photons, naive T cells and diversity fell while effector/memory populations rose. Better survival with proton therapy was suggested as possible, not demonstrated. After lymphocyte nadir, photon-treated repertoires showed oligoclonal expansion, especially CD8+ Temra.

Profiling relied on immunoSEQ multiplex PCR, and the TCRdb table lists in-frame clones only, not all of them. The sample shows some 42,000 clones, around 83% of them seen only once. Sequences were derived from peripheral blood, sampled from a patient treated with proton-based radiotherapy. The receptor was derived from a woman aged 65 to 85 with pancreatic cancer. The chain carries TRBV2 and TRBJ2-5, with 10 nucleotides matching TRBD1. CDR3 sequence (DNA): TGTGCCAGCAGTGGGGGAGGACAGGGGGGAGAGACCCAGTACTTC. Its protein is CASSGGGQGGETQYF.